The sequence of this TCR beta chain was determined in a study of CD8 T cells in ankylosing spondylitis (dated by TCRdb to the late 2010s). Regarding the study in general: To find TCR variants linked to disease, the study profiled T cell receptor beta repertoires in ankylosing spondylitis patients and healthy donors. In total, the full study cohort was made up of 85 to 140 healthy donors and approximately 27 ankylosing spondylitis patients. Samples of peripheral blood were taken, and for ankylosing spondylitis patients, synovial fluid was collected as well.

The paper's findings and limits, for the study overall: The disease-linked clones showed a CD8+ phenotype and occurred at relatively low frequencies in peripheral blood. Some motif variants had previously been reported in the synovial fluid and blood of reactive arthritis patients, which suggests shared mechanisms of disease initiation. According to the report, matched synovial fluid samples from ankylosing spondylitis patients were significantly enriched for the disease-linked clones. A TCR beta motif of seven or eight highly homologous amino acid variants appeared characteristic of blood from ankylosing spondylitis patients.

V is reduced by 2 bases and J by 2 bases, leaving a spacing of 11 bases between them. The germline V gene specifies SGHRS as CDR1 and YFSETQ as CDR2. The CDR3 sequence holds 16 residues, the cysteine and phenylalanine included. The entry retains the CDR3 DNA only, 48 bases that are in frame from base 1. Sequencing relied on an Illumina HiSeq 2500. TCR beta libraries were prepared by quantitative 5'-RACE with molecular barcodes. The study's processing was this. A new computational method, built on a probabilistic model of VDJ rearrangement, was used to identify disease-linked TCR variants. The public reads were reprocessed in TCRdb via fastp at Q25 and MiXCR, keeping in-frame beta chains. CDR3 protein sequences are deduplicated, and each keeps its most common genes and DNA. The V and J calls and clone size are TCRdb's, not the authors'. Within this sample are some 29,000 distinct CDR3 sequences, with 5.5% to 8% of them counted one time only. The ten largest clones add up to about 11% of the sample.

This clonotype was counted many times. Its antigen remains undetermined. No base qualities exist here, and no much larger clone lies one base off it. Sequencing used blood, either unsorted or a sorted T cell fraction (not recorded which). The TCR comes from a male donor with ankylosing spondylitis or in good health (not recorded which). The rearrangement joined TRBV5-1 to TRBJ1-6, with no reliable assignment of the D segment. The CDR3 reads CASSFTPDPYNSPLHF. The sequence in DNA is TGCGCCAGCAGCTTTACCCCGGACCCCTATAATTCACCCCTCCACTTT. With all but the CDR3 taken from the reference TRBV5-1 and TRBJ1-6 genes, the full variable domain is: KAGVTQTPRYLIKTRGQQVTLSCSPISGHRSVSWYQQTPGQGLQFLFEYFSETQRNKGNFPGRFSGRQFSNSRSEMNVSTLELGDSALYLCASSFTPDPYNSPLHFGNGTRLTVT.